The TCR beta chain under discussion was sequenced for a study of cytomegalovirus exposure and HLA in healthy donors (dated by TCRdb to about 2017). The study in broad terms: A later analysis indicated that the 120 validation repertoires were generated on the platform also employed for the approximately 670 repertoires of the first cohort. The study aimed to test whether cataloging public T cell receptors could reveal signatures of past pathogen exposure. In addition to the first cohort of 666 subjects, a separate validation cohort of 130 or so different subjects was used. The study combined high-throughput TCR immunosequencing, statistical association of individual TCRs with disease status, and machine learning to predict cytomegalovirus infection status. Study-level results and caveats: The study listed 164 TCR beta chains as associated with cytomegalovirus. A later analysis had no HLA typing for the validation cohort, so co-occurrence there was scored across all 130 or so repertoires. Across donors, most TCR sequences were observed very rarely, whereas some public TCRs were present in many individuals. Cytomegalovirus status was reported to be diagnosed by the classifier with high specificity and sensitivity in both the original and validation cohorts. Of the cluster scores, 85% to 95% were above 0 in a later analysis, which found that TCRs clustered in the first cohort also tended to co-occur in the 110 or so validation repertoires. In vitro tests confirmed that a few of the cytomegalovirus-associated TCR beta chains recognize cytomegalovirus antigens. The authors suggested that the approach could potentially be extended to other disease states and immunological phenotypes.

The donors were included in the validation cohort of 90 to 150 subjects, a group kept apart from the approximately 650-subject first cohort. Receptor amplification or capture employed the immunoSEQ multiplex PCR assay. Per the original workflow: To diagnose cytomegalovirus status from the catalog of TCR beta chain sequences, a statistical classification framework was built. TCRdb provides this immuneACCESS table in a form limited to in-frame rearrangements. Some clones are lacking; in checked studies, under half of them reflect an unresolved V gene, and why the rest are absent is not known. V and J calls and clone size are given by that table; D and trimming were obtained from the DNA. In this sample the table shows under 250,000 clones, around 87% of which occur a single time. The ten biggest clones cover more than 1.5% of the sample. Note on this clone: Its antigen is unknown. There are no base qualities to consult, and no much larger clone falls within one base.

The V and J ends are trimmed by 3 bases and 2 bases, leaving 11 bases between them. The CDR3, from cysteine to phenylalanine, totals 13 residues. Only the CDR3 DNA stays, 39 bases, in frame from base 1. The germline V gene (reference sequence) sets CDR1 to GTSNPN and CDR2 to SVGIG. The chain couples TRBV30 to TRBJ2-7, with TRBD2 perhaps the D gene, on 5 matching bases. What was sequenced was PBMCs. This clonotype originated in a woman aged 18-29 years in good health and CMV-seropositive. The nucleotide sequence reads TGTGCCTGGAGGGTGGGGAGCACCTACGAGCAGTACTTC. The encoded protein is CAWRVGSTYEQYF.